One TCR beta chain is described in this entry. Profiled with immunoSEQ multiplex PCR; TCRdb holds only in-frame clones, not every one. The table records about 410,000 clones, about nine tenths of them present only once. This sample stems from a study of control samples from healthy donors and cancer patients. J lost 1 base, V lost 6 bases, and 4 bases had no gene match. Germline lookup yields CDR1 MNHNY and CDR2 SVGAGI (reference sequence). The CDR3 spans 16 residues. Sequencing input: PBMCs. The TCR sequence derives from a man aged 40-55 years with head and neck cancer. The chain carries TRBV6-6 and TRBJ2-5; 14 bases agree with TRBD2. The CDR3: CASRKGLAGGQETQYF. The CDR3 bases are TGTGCCAGCAGGAAAGGACTAGCGGGGGGCCAAGAGACCCAGTACTTC.